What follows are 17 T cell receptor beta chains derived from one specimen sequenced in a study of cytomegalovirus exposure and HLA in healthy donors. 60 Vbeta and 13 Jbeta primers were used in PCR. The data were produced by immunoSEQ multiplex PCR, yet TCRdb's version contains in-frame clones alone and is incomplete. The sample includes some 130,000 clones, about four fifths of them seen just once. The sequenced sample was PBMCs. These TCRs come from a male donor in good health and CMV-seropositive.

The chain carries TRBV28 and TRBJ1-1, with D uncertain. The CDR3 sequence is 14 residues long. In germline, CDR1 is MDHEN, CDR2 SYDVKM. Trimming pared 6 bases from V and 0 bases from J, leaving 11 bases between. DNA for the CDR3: TGTGCCAGCAGGCCCCCTATTATGAACACTGAAGCTTTCTTT. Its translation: CASRPPIMNTEAFF.

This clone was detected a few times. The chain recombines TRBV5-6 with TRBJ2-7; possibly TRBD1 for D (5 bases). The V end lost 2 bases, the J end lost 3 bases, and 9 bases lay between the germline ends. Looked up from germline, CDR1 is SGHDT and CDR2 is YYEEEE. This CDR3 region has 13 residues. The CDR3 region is CASSFWGLYEQYF. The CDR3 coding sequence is TGTGCCAGCAGCTTTTGGGGCCTCTACGAGCAGTACTTC.

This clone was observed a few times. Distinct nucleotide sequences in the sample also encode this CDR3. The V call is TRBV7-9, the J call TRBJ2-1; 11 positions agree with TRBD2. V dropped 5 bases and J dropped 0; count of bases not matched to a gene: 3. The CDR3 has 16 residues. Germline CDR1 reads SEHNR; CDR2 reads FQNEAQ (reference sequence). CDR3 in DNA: TGTGCCAGCAGCCCTACTAGCGGGAGCTCCTACAATGAGCAGTTCTTC. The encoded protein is CASSPTSGSSYNEQFF.

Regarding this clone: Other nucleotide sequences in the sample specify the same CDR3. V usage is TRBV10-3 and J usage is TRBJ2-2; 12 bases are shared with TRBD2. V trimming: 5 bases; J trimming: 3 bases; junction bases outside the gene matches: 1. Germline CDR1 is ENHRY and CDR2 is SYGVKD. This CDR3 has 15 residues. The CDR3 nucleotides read TGTGCCATCAGTAGACTAGCGGGGGACACCGGGGAGCTGTTTTTT. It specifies CAISRLAGDTGELFF.

CDR3 nucleotides: TGCGCCAGCAGCCATTTATCCCGGGACAGGGGGCGAGAGCAGTACTTC. Amino acid sequence: CASSHLSRDRGREQYF. The rearrangement links TRBV4-1 to TRBJ2-7; 12 bases fit TRBD1. The trim removed 3 bases at V and 7 bases at J, leaving 10 bases unmatched. The CDR3 length is 16 residues. Germline CDR1 is MGHRA and CDR2 is YSYEKL.

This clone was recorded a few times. As DNA, the CDR3 is TGTGCCAGCAGTTTAGGAGGTGAAGCTTTCTTT. It encodes CASSLGGEAFF. The V gene is TRBV28, the J gene TRBJ1-1; no clear D. Germline V gene data show CDR1 as MDHEN and CDR2 as SYDVKM. With 2 bases removed from V and 7 bases from J, the gap between germline ends came to 5 bases. This CDR3 region has 11 residues.

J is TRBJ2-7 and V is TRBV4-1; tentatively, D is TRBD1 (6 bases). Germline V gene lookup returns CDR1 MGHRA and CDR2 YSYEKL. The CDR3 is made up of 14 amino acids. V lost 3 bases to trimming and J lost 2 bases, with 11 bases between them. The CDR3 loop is CASSHAEGAYEQYF. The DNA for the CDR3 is TGCGCCAGCAGCCACGCTGAGGGGGCCTACGAGCAGTACTTC.

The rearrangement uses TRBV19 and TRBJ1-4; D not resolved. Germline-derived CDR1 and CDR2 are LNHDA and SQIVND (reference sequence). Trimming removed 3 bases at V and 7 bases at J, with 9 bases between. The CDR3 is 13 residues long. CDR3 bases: TGTGCCAGTAGTATGGGCAACTTTGAAAAACTGTTTTTT. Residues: CASSMGNFEKLFF.

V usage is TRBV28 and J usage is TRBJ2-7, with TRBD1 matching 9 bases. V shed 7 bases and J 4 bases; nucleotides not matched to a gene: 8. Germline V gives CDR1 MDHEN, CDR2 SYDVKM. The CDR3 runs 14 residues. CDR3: CASTQPGQGYEQYF. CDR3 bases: TGTGCCAGCACACAACCGGGACAGGGTTACGAGCAGTACTTC.

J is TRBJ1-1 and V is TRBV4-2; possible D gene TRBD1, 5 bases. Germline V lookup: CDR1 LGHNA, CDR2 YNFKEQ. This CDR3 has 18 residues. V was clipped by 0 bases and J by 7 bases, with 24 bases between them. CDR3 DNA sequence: TGTGCCAGCAGCCAAGAAGGGGCAGGGCAAGGAAGGGTGAGTGAAGCTTTCTTT. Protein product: CASSQEGAGQGRVSEAFF.

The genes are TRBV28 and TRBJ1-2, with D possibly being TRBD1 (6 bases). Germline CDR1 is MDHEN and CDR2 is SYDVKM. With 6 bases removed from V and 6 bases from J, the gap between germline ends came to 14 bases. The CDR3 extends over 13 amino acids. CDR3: CASSGGGRDGYTF. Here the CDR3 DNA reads TGTGCCAGCAGCGGGGGGGGGCGTGATGGCTACACCTTC.

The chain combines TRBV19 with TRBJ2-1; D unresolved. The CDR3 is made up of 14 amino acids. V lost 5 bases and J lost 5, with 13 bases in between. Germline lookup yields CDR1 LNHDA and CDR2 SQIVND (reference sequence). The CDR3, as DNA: TGTGCCAGTAGTCCCAGGCCTGACCACAATGAGCAGTTCTTC. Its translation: CASSPRPDHNEQFF. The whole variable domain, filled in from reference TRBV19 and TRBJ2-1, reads DGGITQSPKYLFRKEGQNVTLSCEQNLNHDAMYWYRQDPGQGLRLIYYSQIVNDFQKGDIAEGYSVSREKKESFPLTVTSAQKNPTAFYLCASSPRPDHNEQFFGPGTRLTVL.

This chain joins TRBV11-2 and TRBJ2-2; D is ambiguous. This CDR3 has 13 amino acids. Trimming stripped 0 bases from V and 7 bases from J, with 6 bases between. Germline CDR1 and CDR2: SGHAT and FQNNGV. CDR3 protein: CASSLDRVGELFF. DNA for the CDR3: TGTGCCAGCAGCTTAGATCGAGTCGGGGAGCTGTTTTTT.

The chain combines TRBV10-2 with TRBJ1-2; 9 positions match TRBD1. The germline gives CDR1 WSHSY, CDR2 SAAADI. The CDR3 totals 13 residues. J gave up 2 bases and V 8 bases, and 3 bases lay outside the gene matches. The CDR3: CASRGQGNYGYTF. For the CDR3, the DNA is TGCGCCAGCCGGGGACAGGGAAACTATGGCTACACCTTC.

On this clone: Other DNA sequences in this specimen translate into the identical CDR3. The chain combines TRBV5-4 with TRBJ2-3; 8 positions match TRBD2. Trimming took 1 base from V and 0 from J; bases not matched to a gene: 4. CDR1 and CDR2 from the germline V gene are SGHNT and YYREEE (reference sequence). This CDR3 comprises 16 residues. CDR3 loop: CASSLRRGASTDTQYF. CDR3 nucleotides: TGTGCCAGCAGCTTGCGGCGGGGGGCTAGCACAGATACGCAGTATTTT.

In DNA form, the CDR3 reads TGTGCCAGCAGCTCTTCGGGCTACGAGCAGTACTTC. This translates into CASSSSGYEQYF. V gene TRBV7-9 combines with J gene TRBJ2-7; no reliable D call. Trimming took 4 bases from V and 3 from J, leaving 7 bases between them. Germline values: CDR1 SEHNR, CDR2 FQNEAQ (reference sequence). The CDR3 has 12 amino acids.

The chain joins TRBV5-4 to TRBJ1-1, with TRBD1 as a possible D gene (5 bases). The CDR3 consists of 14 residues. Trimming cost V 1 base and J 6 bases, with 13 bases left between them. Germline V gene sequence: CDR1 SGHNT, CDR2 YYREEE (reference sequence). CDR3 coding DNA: TGTGCCAGCAGCTTGTTCGGGGGTGGCCCTGAAGCTTTCTTT. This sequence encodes CASSLFGGGPEAFF.